These 22 T cell receptor beta chains were all obtained from the same sample, sequenced in a study of beta chain features in type 1 diabetes. Expressed TCRB transcripts were sequenced after all isolated RNA was converted to cDNA. Some clones are missing from TCRdb's copy, which holds only in-frame ones; the method was immunoSEQ multiplex PCR. The sample has 400,000 to 500,000 clones; around 13% are singletons. The material sequenced was naive CD4+ T cells from blood. The receptor set was obtained from a man younger than 45 in good health.

The chain couples TRBV20-1 to TRBJ2-1; D is unclear. Looked up from germline, CDR1 is DFQATT and CDR2 is SNEGSKA (reference sequence). The length of the CDR3 is 11 residues. Trimming removed 3 bases from V and 10 bases from J, with 10 bases in between. The CDR3 DNA is TGCAGTGCTAGGAGTAAGGAAGAGCAGTTCTTC. Protein sequence: CSARSKEEQFF.

This clone has more than one count but fewer than ten. The V call is TRBV7-2, the J call TRBJ2-3, with unresolved D. The CDR3 runs 14 residues. Between the trimmed V and J ends, which lost 8 bases and 0 bases, there was a span of 12 bases. Germline-derived CDR1 and CDR2 are SGHTA and FQGNSA. Here the CDR3 reads CASSRVSSTDTQYF. DNA of the CDR3: TGTGCCAGCTCCCGGGTCTCTAGCACAGATACGCAGTATTTT.

This chain joins TRBV7-3 and TRBJ2-7; D may be TRBD1 (5 bases). This CDR3 is 15 amino acids long. The germline V and J ends were trimmed by 8 bases and 3 bases, with 20 bases remaining between them. Germline assignment: CDR1 SGHTA and CDR2 FQGTGA. In DNA form, the CDR3 reads TGTGCCAGCCTGCTTCGAGATGGGGCGGTCTACGAGCAGTACGTC. This translates into CASLLRDGAVYEQYV.

The chain joins TRBV18 to TRBJ2-1; D may be TRBD2 (5 bases). Trimming removed 3 bases from V and 9 bases from J, with 12 bases in between. The CDR3 is 13 residues long. The germline gives CDR1 KGHSH, CDR2 LQKENI. In nucleotides, the CDR3 is TGTGCCAGCTCACCCACGCACGGGGTTGAGCAGTTCTTC. Amino acids: CASSPTHGVEQFF.

In its sample, this clone was seen a few times. This chain links TRBV23-1 with TRBJ2-7, with TRBD2 identical over 13 bases. TRBV23-1 is marked as an open reading frame, function uncertain. J gave up 5 bases and V 5 bases, and 15 bases lay outside the gene matches. The CDR3 length is 18 residues. CDR3: CASSGPGLAGIDAHEQYV. The DNA for the CDR3 is TGCGCCAGCAGTGGTCCGGGACTAGCGGGGATAGACGCCCACGAGCAGTACGTC.

The chain is built from TRBV19 and TRBJ1-2, with unresolved D. Between the trimmed V and J ends, which lost 7 bases and 8 bases, there was a span of 11 bases. The length of the CDR3 is 11 residues. CDR1 and CDR2 (germline): LNHDA, SQIVND (reference sequence). The CDR3 coding sequence is TGTGCCAGTACGGACGGGAGGGGCTACACCTTC. This gives the protein CASTDGRGYTF.

A few counts support this clone. The chain recombines TRBV6-5 with TRBJ2-7; the D gene is possibly TRBD2 (6 bases). Trimming took off 2 bases at V and 4 bases at J, with 12 bases between the two ends. The CDR3 has 14 residues. Germline CDR1 reads MNHEY; CDR2 reads SVGAGI. CDR3 in amino acids: CASSYDGSPYEQYV. CDR3 nucleotides: TGTGCCAGCAGTTACGACGGGAGTCCGTACGAGCAGTACGTC.

The table lists this clone with a count of one. The chain uses TRBV11-3 and TRBJ2-5; D gene ambiguous. Trimming cost V 0 bases and J 5 bases, with 4 bases left between them. The CDR3 has 12 residues. CDR1 is SGHNT and CDR2 is YENEEA in the germline V gene. CDR3 sequence reads: CASSLDAETQYF. The DNA for the CDR3 is TGTGCCAGCAGCTTAGATGCGGAGACCCAGTACTTC.

The gene calls are TRBV25-1 and TRBJ2-1; TRBD1 agrees at 7 bases. The germline gives CDR1 MGHDK, CDR2 SYGVNS. Germline trimming cut 7 bases from V and 3 bases from J; bases unmatched to any gene: 12. The CDR3 extends over 16 amino acids. The CDR3 is CASTHFAGTDYNEQFF. The CDR3 DNA reads TGTGCCAGCACGCACTTCGCCGGGACAGACTACAATGAGCAGTTCTTC.

This clone was recorded once. V and J are TRBV19 and TRBJ2-5; TRBD2 matches at 7 bases. Germline CDR1 LNHDA, CDR2 SQIVND (reference sequence). This CDR3 contains 14 residues. V dropped 8 bases and J dropped 7; count of bases not matched to a gene: 13. This CDR3 is CASEWSAGEGTQYF. CDR3 DNA: TGTGCCAGTGAGTGGAGCGCGGGGGAAGGGACCCAGTACTTC.

V usage is TRBV7-3 and J usage is TRBJ2-1; no definite D call. Germline V gene data show CDR1 as SGHTA and CDR2 as FQGTGA. The V end was cut by 4 bases, the J end by 0 bases, with 10 bases between. The CDR3 is made up of 15 amino acids. This CDR3 is CASSSSEASYNEQFF. DNA for the CDR3: TGTGCCAGCAGCTCCAGCGAAGCCTCCTACAATGAGCAGTTCTTC. Filled out from reference TRBV7-3 and TRBJ2-1, the complete variable domain reads GAGVSQTPSNKVTEKGKYVELRCDPISGHTALYWYRQSLGQGPEFLIYFQGTGAADDSGLPNDRFFAVRPEGSVSTLKIQRTERGDSAVYLCASSSSEASYNEQFFGPGTRLTVL.

This clone has a handful of counts. The rearrangement links TRBV5-4 to TRBJ2-1; the D is unclear. Germline-derived CDR1 and CDR2 are SGHNT and YYREEE (reference sequence). V was trimmed by 4 bases and J by 5 bases, leaving 7 bases between them. CDR3 length: 12 amino acids. CDR3 DNA sequence: TGTGCCAGCAGCCTACTGAACAATGAGCAGTTCTTC. As protein: CASSLLNNEQFF.

V and J are TRBV6-1 and TRBJ1-2; the match to TRBD1 covers 8 bases. Germline CDR1 and CDR2: MNHNS and SASEGT. This CDR3 is built from 14 residues. Trimming cost V 6 bases and J 5 bases; bases outside gene matches: 8. The CDR3 reads CASRNSGGPYGYTF. The CDR3, as DNA: TGTGCCAGCAGGAACTCAGGGGGCCCATATGGCTACACCTTC.

This clone occurred a few times. This rearrangement joins TRBV9 to TRBJ2-3; no definite D call. Per the germline V gene, CDR1 is SGDLS and CDR2 is YYNGEE. The CDR3 is 15 amino acids. Trimming shortened V by 4 bases and J by 3 bases, and 15 bases separated the two germline ends. The CDR3 bases are TGTGCCAGCAGCCTCGGCCACGGCAATACAGATACGCAGTATTTT. Translation: CASSLGHGNTDTQYF.

In its sample, this clone was seen a few times. J is TRBJ1-1 and V is TRBV7-9; possibly TRBD1 for D (5 bases). This CDR3 is 14 amino acids long. Between the trimmed V and J ends, which lost 7 bases and 0 bases, there was a span of 12 bases. Germline V gives CDR1 SEHNR, CDR2 FQNEAQ (reference sequence). This CDR3 reads CASKYGALNTEAFF. DNA for the CDR3: TGTGCCAGCAAGTACGGGGCGCTGAACACTGAAGCTTTCTTT. Combining the CDR3 with reference TRBV7-9 and TRBJ1-1 gives the whole variable domain DTGVSQNPRHKITKRGQNVTFRCDPISEHNRLYWYRQTLGQGPEFLTYFQNEAQLEKSRLLSDRFSAERPKGSFSTLEIQRTEQGDSAMYLCASKYGALNTEAFFGQGTRLTVV.

The genes are TRBV25-1 and TRBJ2-1, with a possible D match to TRBD2 (7 bases). CDR1 MGHDK and CDR2 SYGVNS come from the germline V gene. The CDR3 is made up of 16 amino acids. V was pared by 2 bases and J by 8 bases, with 19 bases between. Written as DNA, the CDR3 is TGTGCCAGCAGTGAAAACGGGGGGCGCATTCGAGATGAGCAGTTCTTC. Protein: CASSENGGRIRDEQFF.

V usage is TRBV5-4 and J usage is TRBJ2-1; D is possibly TRBD1 (5 bases). Germline CDR1 reads SGHNT; CDR2 reads YYREEE (reference sequence). V was pared by 2 bases and J by 5 bases, with 14 bases between. The CDR3 spans 15 residues. In nucleotides, the CDR3 is TGTGCCAGCAGCTTTTCCCGGTGGGGCAACAATGAGCAGTTCTTC. Protein: CASSFSRWGNNEQFF.

This clone was recorded a few times. The chain recombines TRBV2 with TRBJ2-2; 9 positions agree with TRBD1. Trimming at V came to 6 bases and at J to 6 bases, leaving 5 bases not matched to a gene. In germline, CDR1 is SNHLY, CDR2 FYNNEI. This CDR3 spans 14 amino acids. The CDR3 DNA reads as TGTGCCAGCAGGGGGGACAGGGCGGCCGGGGAGCTGTTTTTT. Encoded protein: CASRGDRAAGELFF.

This clone occurred a few times. The CDR3 coding sequence is TGTGCCAGTAGTACGACCGGGACAGGGGCCTACGAGCAGTACTTC. Its protein product is CASSTTGTGAYEQYF. The chain is built from TRBV19 and TRBJ2-7, with 10 nucleotides matching TRBD1. With V trimmed by 4 bases and J by 2 bases, 5 bases remained unmatched. This CDR3 has 15 amino acids. Germline CDR1 and CDR2: LNHDA and SQIVND (reference sequence).

V gene TRBV14 combines with J gene TRBJ2-1; D remains ambiguous. The CDR3 length is 13 residues. Germline values: CDR1 SGHDN, CDR2 FVKESK. Trimming pared 1 base from V and 8 bases from J, leaving 9 bases between. CDR3 residues: CASSQGGRDEQFF. CDR3 nucleotide sequence: TGTGCCAGCAGCCAAGGCGGTCGCGATGAGCAGTTCTTC.

In its sample, this clone was seen a few times. CDR3 in amino acids: CASSQLFTGHYGYTF. DNA of the CDR3: TGCGCCAGCAGCCAACTCTTCACGGGACACTATGGCTACACCTTC. The V and J genes are TRBV4-3 and TRBJ1-2; D might be TRBD1 (5 bases). The CDR3 totals 15 residues. Trimming cost V 2 bases and J 3 bases, with 13 bases left between them. Per germline, CDR1 LGHNA and CDR2 YSLEER.

This clone was seen a handful of times. CDR3 loop: CAISERTSLSSYEQYF. The DNA of the CDR3 is TGTGCCATCAGTGAGAGGACGTCTCTCTCGAGCTACGAGCAGTACTTC. The chain joins TRBV10-3 to TRBJ2-7; D is undetermined. This CDR3 comprises 16 residues. CDR1 and CDR2 from the germline V gene are ENHRY and SYGVKD. V lost 2 bases to trimming and J lost 3 bases, with 17 bases between them.